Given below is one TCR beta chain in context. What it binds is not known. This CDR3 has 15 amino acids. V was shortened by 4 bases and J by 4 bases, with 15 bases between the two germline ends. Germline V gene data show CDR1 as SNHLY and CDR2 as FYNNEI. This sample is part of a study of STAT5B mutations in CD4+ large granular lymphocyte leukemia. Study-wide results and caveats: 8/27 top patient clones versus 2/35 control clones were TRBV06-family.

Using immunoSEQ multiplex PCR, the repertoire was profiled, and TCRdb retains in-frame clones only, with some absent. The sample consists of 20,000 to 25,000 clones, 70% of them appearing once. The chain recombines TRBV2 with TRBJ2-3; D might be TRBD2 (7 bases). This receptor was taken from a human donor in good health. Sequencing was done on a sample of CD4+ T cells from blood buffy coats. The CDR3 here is CASSAGGPLADTQYF. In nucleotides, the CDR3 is TGTGCCAGCAGTGCGGGGGGCCCCCTGGCAGATACGCAGTATTTT.